This passage covers 6 T cell receptor beta chains from one sample sequenced in a study of blood T cell repertoires in COVID-19. Using immunoSEQ multiplex PCR, the repertoire was profiled, and TCRdb retains in-frame clones only, with some absent. The sample has 250,000 or so clones; 85% to 90% are singletons. Specimen: PBMCs or T cells enriched from blood (not recorded which). Source of these receptors: a man aged 35 to 55 who had recovered from COVID-19.

J is TRBJ2-2 and V is TRBV4-2, with 7 nucleotides matching TRBD2. The CDR3 spans 16 residues. CDR1 and CDR2 (germline): LGHNA, YNFKEQ. The junction had 5 bases not matched to a gene; V was cut back by 4 bases and J by 0 bases. In DNA form, the CDR3 reads TGTGCCAGCAGCCTAAGACTAGCCCCGAACACCGGGGAGCTGTTTTTT. Its translation is CASSLRLAPNTGELFF.

CDR3 DNA: TGTGCCAGCATTTCGGGACTAGCGAGCACAGATACGCAGTATTTT. Protein sequence: CASISGLASTDTQYF. The chain carries TRBV2 and TRBJ2-3, with TRBD2 matching 10 bases. The CDR3 totals 15 residues. Germline V gene sequence: CDR1 SNHLY, CDR2 FYNNEI. V was pared by 7 bases and J by 0 bases, with 4 bases of the junction left unmatched.

This sequence joins TRBV18 and TRBJ1-1; TRBD1 matches at 7 bases. Trimming removed 6 bases from V and 4 bases from J; junction bases left unmatched: 14. Germline V gives CDR1 KGHSH, CDR2 LQKENI. The CDR3 is 16 residues long. The CDR3 region is CASSPPGQSKGTEAFF. The CDR3 DNA reads TGTGCCAGCTCCCCCCCGGGACAGTCAAAGGGCACTGAAGCTTTCTTT.

This clone was seen more than once but under ten times. The chain is built from TRBV7-2 and TRBJ2-3; no clear D gene. The V and J ends lost 7 bases and 1 base respectively, with 9 bases between them. The germline V gene encodes CDR1 SGHTA and CDR2 FQGNSA. The CDR3 extends over 13 amino acids. The CDR3 sequence: CASTLAGTDTQYF. CDR3 bases: TGTGCCAGCACCCTGGCAGGCACAGATACGCAGTATTTT.

The chain is built from TRBV3-1 (or the pseudogene TRBV3-2) and TRBJ2-1; 8 positions match TRBD2. The CDR3 is 17 residues long. Germline V gene data show CDR1 as LGHDT and CDR2 as YNNKEL (reference sequence). V was pared by 5 bases and J by 0 bases, with 9 bases of the junction left unmatched. CDR3 loop: CASSKTSSGSSYNEQFF. The CDR3 bases are TGTGCCAGCAGCAAGACAAGCAGCGGGAGCTCCTACAATGAGCAGTTCTTC.

The chain is built from TRBV5-4 and TRBJ2-1; D might be TRBD1 (6 bases). V lost 4 bases, J lost 7 bases, and 18 bases lay in between. There are 15 residues in the CDR3. The germline gives CDR1 SGHNT, CDR2 YYREEE (reference sequence). CDR3 residues: CASSLQGVIGNEQFF. The CDR3 coding sequence is TGTGCCAGCAGCCTACAGGGAGTCATCGGAAATGAGCAGTTCTTC.